This TCR beta chain was identified during a study of cytomegalovirus exposure and HLA in healthy donors. The CDR3 contains 14 residues. V lost 4 bases, J lost 9 bases, and 6 bases stayed unmatched. Germline V CDR1 and CDR2: MRHNA, SNTAGT. 60 Vbeta and 13 Jbeta primers were used in PCR. The method was immunoSEQ multiplex PCR; TCRdb's version includes in-frame clones alone and lacks a portion of them. The sample lists around 140,000 clones; about four fifths were seen once. The source material was PBMCs. This chain uses TRBV6-4 with TRBJ2-1, with 10 bases matching TRBD2. The source of this sequence is a man aged 40-49 years in good health and CMV-seronegative. The CDR3 DNA reads TGTGCCAGCAGTGGACTAGCGGGTTTTAGTGAGCAGTTCTTC. Translated: CASSGLAGFSEQFF.